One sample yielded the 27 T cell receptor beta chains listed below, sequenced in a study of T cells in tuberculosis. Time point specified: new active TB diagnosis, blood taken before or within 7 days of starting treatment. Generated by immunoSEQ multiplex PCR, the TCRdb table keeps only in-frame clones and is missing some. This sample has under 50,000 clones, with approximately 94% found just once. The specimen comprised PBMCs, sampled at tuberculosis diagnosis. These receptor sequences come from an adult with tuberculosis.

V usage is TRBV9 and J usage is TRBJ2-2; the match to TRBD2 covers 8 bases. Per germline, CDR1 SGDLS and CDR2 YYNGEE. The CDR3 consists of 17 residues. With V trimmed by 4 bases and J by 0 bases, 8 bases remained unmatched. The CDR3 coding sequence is TGTGCCAGCAGCACCCCGGCGGGGGGACCGAACACCGGGGAGCTGTTTTTT. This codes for CASSTPAGGPNTGELFF. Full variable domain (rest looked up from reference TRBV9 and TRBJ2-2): DSGVTQTPKHLITATGQRVTLRCSPRSGDLSVYWYQQSLDQGLQFLIQYYNGEERAKGNILERFSAQQFPDLHSELNLSSLELGDSALYFCASSTPAGGPNTGELFFGEGSRLTVL.

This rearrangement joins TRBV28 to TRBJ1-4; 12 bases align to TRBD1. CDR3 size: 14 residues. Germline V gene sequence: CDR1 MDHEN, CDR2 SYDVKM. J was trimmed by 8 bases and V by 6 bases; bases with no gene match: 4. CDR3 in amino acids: CASRGTGGKEKLFF. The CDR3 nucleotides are TGTGCCAGCAGGGGGACAGGGGGCAAAGAAAAACTGTTTTTT. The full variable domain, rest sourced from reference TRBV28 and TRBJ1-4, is DVKVTQSSRYLVKRTGEKVFLECVQDMDHENMFWYRQDPGLGLRLIYFSYDVKMKEKGDIPEGYSVSREKKERFSLILESASTNQTSMYLCASRGTGGKEKLFFGSGTQLSVL.

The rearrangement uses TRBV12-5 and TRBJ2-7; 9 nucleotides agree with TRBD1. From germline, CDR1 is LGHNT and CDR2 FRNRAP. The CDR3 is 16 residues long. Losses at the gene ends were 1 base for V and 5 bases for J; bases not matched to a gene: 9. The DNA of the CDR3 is TGTGCTAGTGGTTTGGGACCGGGACAGGGAAGGCACGAGCAGTACTTC. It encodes CASGLGPGQGRHEQYF. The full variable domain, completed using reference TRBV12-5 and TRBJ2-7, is DARVTQTPRHKVTEMGQEVTMRCQPILGHNTVFWYRQTMMQGLELLAYFRNRAPLDDSGMPKDRFSAEMPDATLATLKIQPSEPRDSAVYFCASGLGPGQGRHEQYFGPGTRLTVT.

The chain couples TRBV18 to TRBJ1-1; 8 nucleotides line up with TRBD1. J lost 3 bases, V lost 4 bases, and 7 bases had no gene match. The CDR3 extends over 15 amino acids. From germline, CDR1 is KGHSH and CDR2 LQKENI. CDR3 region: CASSLTQGADTEAFF. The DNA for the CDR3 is TGTGCCAGCTCACTAACGCAGGGGGCGGACACTGAAGCTTTCTTT.

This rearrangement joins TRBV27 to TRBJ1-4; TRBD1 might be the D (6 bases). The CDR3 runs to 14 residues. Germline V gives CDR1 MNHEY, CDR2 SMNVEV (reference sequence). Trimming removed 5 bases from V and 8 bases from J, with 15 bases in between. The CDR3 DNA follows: TGTGCCAGCAGTCACAGGGTAGGATTCGAAAAACTGTTTTTT. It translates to CASSHRVGFEKLFF.

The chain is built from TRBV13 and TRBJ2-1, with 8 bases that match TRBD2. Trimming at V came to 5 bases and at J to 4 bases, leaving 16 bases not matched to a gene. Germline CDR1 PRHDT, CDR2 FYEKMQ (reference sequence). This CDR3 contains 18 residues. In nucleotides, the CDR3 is TGTGCCAGCAGCCCGACCAAGGGGCGGGGGGTGTTTTACAATGAGCAGTTCTTC. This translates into CASSPTKGRGVFYNEQFF.

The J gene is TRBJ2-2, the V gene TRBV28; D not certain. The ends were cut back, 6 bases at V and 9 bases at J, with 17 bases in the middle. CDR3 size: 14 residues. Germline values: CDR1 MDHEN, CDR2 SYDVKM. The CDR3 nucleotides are TGTGCCAGCAGCCTCCCTGGGCCCGCCCGGGAGCTGTTTTTT. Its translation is CASSLPGPARELFF.

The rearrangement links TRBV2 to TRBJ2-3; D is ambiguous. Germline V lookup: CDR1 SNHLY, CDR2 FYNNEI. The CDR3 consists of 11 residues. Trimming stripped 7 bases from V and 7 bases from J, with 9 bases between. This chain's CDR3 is CASTLGNTQYF. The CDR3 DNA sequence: TGTGCCAGCACCCTAGGAAATACGCAGTATTTT.

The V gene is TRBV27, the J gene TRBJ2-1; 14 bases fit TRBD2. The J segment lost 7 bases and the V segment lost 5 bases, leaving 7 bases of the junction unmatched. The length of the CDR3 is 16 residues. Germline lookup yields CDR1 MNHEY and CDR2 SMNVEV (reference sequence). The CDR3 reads CASSPWTSGGLNEQFF. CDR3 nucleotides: TGTGCCAGCAGTCCCTGGACTAGCGGGGGGCTGAATGAGCAGTTCTTC.

The CDR3 spells CASSHSTDTQYF. CDR3 bases: TGTGCCAGCAGCCATAGCACAGATACGCAGTATTTT. The chain recombines TRBV11-3 with TRBJ2-3; D ambiguous. This CDR3 comprises 12 residues. Germline V gene data show CDR1 as SGHNT and CDR2 as YENEEA. Trimming stripped 5 bases from V and 0 bases from J, with 3 bases between.

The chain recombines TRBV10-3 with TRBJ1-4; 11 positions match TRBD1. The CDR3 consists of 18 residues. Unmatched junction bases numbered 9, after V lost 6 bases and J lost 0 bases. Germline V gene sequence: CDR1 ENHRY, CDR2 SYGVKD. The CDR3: CAISGQGAGGATNEKLFF. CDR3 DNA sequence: TGTGCCATCAGCGGACAGGGGGCAGGAGGGGCAACTAATGAAAAACTGTTTTTT.

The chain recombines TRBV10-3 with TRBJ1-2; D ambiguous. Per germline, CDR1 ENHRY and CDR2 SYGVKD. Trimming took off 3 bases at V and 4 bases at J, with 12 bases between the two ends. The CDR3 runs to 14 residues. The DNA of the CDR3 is TGTGCCATCAGTGACCAGATTAATTCCTATGGCTACACCTTC. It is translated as CAISDQINSYGYTF.

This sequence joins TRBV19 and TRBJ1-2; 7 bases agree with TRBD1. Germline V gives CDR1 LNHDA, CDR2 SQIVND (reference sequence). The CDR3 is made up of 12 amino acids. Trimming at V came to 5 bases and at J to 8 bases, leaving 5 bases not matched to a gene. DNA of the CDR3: TGTGCCAGTAGTCAGGGGGATGGGGGCTACACCTTC. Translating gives CASSQGDGGYTF.

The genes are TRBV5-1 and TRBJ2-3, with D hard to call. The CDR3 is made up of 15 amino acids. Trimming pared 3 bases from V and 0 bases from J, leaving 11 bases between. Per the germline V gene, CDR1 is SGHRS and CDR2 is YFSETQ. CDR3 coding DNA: TGCGCCAGCAGCTACGATCCTACTAGCACAGATACGCAGTATTTT. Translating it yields CASSYDPTSTDTQYF.

DNA for the CDR3: TGTGCCAGCAGCCAACAGACTAGCGGGGGAGGACAAGAGACCCAGTACTTC. Its protein is CASSQQTSGGGQETQYF. V gene TRBV7-2 combines with J gene TRBJ2-5; 12 positions match TRBD2. V gave up 5 bases and J gave up 2 bases; unmatched junction bases: 9. Germline V gene data show CDR1 as SGHTA and CDR2 as FQGNSA. The CDR3 extends over 17 amino acids.

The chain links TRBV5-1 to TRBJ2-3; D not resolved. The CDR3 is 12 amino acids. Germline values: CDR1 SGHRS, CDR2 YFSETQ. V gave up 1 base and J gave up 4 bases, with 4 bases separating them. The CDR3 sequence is CASSLRADTQYF. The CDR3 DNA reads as TGCGCCAGCAGCTTGCGGGCAGATACGCAGTATTTT.

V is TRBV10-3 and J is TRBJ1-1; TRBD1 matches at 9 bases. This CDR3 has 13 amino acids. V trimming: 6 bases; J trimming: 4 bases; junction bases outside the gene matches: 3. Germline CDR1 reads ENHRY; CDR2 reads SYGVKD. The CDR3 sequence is CAIRDRGTTEAFF. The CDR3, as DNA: TGTGCCATCAGAGACAGGGGGACCACTGAAGCTTTCTTT.

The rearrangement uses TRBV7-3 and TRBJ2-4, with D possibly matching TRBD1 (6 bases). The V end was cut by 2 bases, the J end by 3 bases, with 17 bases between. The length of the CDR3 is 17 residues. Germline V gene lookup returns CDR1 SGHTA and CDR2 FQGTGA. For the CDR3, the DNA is TGTGCCAGCAGCTTAGGGGGCGCAGGGTTCGTCAAAAACATTCAGTACTTC. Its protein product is CASSLGGAGFVKNIQYF. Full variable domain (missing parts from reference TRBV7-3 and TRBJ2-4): GAGVSQTPSNKVTEKGKYVELRCDPISGHTALYWYRQSLGQGPEFLIYFQGTGAADDSGLPNDRFFAVRPEGSVSTLKIQRTERGDSAVYLCASSLGGAGFVKNIQYFGAGTRLSVL.

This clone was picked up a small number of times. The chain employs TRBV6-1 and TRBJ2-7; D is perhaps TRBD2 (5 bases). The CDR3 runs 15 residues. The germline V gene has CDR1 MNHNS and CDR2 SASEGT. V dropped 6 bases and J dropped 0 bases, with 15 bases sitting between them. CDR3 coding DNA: TGTGCCAGCAGCGACGGACTCCTGAGCTCCTACGAGCAGTACTTC. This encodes CASSDGLLSSYEQYF.

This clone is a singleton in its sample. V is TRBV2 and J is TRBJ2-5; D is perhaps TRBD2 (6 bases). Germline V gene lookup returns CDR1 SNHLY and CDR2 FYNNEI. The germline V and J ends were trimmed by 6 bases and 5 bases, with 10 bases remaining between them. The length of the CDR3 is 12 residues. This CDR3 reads CASREGGETQYF. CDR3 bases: TGTGCCAGCAGGGAGGGTGGGGAGACCCAGTACTTC.

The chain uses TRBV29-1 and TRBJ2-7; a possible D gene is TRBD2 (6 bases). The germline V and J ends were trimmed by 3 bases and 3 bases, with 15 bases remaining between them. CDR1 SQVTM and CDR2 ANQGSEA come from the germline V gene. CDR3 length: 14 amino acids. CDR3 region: CSVDPDGGHYEQYF. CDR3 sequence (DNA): TGCAGCGTTGATCCGGATGGAGGGCACTACGAGCAGTACTTC.

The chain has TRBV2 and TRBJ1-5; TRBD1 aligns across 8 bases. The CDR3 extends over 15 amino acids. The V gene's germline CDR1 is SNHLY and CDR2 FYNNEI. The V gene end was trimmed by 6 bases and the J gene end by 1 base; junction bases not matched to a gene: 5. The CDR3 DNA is TGTGCCAGCAGGACAGGGGATCGGAGCAATCAGCCCCAGCATTTT. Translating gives CASRTGDRSNQPQHF.

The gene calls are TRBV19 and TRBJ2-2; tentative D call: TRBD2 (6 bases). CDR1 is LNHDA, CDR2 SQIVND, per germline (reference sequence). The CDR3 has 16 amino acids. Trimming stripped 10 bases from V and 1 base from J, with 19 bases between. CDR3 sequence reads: CATQGRGRGNTGELFF. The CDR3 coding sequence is TGTGCCACCCAAGGTAGAGGGCGGGGGAACACCGGGGAGCTGTTTTTT.

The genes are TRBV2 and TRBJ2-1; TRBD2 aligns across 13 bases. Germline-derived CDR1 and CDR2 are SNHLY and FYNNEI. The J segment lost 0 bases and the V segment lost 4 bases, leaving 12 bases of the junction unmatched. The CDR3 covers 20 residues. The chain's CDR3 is CASSGLPLAGGPGSYNEQFF. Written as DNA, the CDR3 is TGTGCCAGCAGTGGCCTCCCACTAGCGGGGGGGCCGGGCTCCTACAATGAGCAGTTCTTC. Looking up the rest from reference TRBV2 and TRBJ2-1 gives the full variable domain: EPEVTQTPSHQVTQMGQEVILRCVPISNHLYFYWYRQILGQKVEFLVSFYNNEISEKSEIFDDQFSVERPDGSNFTLKIRSTKLEDSAMYFCASSGLPLAGGPGSYNEQFFGPGTRLTVL.

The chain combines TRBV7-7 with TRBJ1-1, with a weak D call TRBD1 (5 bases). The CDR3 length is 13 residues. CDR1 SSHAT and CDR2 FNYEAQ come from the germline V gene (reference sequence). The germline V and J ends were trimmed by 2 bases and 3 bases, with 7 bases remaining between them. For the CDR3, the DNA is TGTGCCAGCAGCTTAATAGGGGACACTGAAGCTTTCTTT. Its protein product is CASSLIGDTEAFF. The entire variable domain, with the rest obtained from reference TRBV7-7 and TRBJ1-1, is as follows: GAGVSQSPRYKVTKRGQDVTLRCDPISSHATLYWYQQALGQGPEFLTYFNYEAQPDKSGLPSDRFSAERPEGSISTLTIQRTEQRDSAMYRCASSLIGDTEAFFGQGTRLTVV.

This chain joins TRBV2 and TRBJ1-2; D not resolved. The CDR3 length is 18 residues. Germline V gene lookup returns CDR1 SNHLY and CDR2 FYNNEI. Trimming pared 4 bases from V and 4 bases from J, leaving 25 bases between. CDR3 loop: CASSGSFGGPQLSYGYTF. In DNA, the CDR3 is TGTGCCAGCAGTGGGTCGTTCGGCGGGCCCCAGTTAAGCTATGGCTACACCTTC.

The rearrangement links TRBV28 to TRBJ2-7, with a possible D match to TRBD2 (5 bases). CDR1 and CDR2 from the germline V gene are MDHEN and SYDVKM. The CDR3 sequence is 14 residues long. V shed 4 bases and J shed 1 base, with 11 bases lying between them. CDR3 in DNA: TGTGCCAGCAGTTCATCTACGGGGTCCTACGAGCAGTACTTC. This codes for CASSSSTGSYEQYF.